The sequence of this T cell receptor beta chain was determined in a study of identifying expanded T cells in peripheral blood. CDR1 SNHLY and CDR2 FYNNEI come from the germline V gene. This CDR3 region has 15 residues. The trim removed 10 bases at V and 5 bases at J, leaving 12 bases unmatched. Assay used: immunoSEQ multiplex PCR; TCRdb lists only in-frame clones, some missing. The sample shows about 110,000 clones, more than 85% of them seen only once. This TCR was sampled from a person aged 18 to 75 in good health. This chain links TRBV2 with TRBJ2-2; 8 bases line up with TRBD2. The sequencing input was blood. CDR3 DNA sequence: TGTGCCACCCGTCGGACGGGGGGGCGGACCGGGGAGCTGTTTTTT. Its translation is CATRRTGGRTGELFF.